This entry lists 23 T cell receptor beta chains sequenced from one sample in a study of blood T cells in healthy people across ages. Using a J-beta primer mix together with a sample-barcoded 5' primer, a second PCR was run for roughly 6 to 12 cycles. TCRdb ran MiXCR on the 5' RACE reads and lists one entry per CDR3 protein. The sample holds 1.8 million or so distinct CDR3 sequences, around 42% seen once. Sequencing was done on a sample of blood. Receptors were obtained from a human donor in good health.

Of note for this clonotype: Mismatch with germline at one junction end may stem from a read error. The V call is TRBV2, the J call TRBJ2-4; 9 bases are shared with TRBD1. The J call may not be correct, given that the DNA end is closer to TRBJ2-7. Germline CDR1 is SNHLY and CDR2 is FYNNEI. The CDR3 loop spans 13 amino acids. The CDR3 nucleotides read TGTGTCAGCGCCCGGGACAGGGTAAACGAGCAGTACTTC. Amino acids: CVSARDRVNEQYF.

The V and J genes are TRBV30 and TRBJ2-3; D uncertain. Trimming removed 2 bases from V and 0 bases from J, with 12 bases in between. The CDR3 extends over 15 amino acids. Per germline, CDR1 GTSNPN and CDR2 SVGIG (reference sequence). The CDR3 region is CAWSIARTSTDTQYF. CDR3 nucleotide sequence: TGTGCCTGGAGTATCGCACGAACAAGCACAGATACGCAGTATTTT.

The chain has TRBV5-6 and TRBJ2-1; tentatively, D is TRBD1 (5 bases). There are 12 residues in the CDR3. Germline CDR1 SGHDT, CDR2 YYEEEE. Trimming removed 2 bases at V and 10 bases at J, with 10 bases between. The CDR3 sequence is CASSFYRGEQFF. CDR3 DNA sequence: TGTGCCAGCAGCTTCTATAGGGGAGAGCAGTTCTTC.

For the CDR3, the DNA is TGTGCCAGCAGCTTAGCCAACAGGGGACCCGCGAACACCGGGGAGCTGTTTTTT. It encodes CASSLANRGPANTGELFF. The chain combines TRBV7-9 with TRBJ2-2, with 7 bases lining up with TRBD1. V was pared by 0 bases and J by 0 bases, with 7 bases of the junction left unmatched. This CDR3 region has 18 residues. Germline CDR1 SEHNR, CDR2 FQNEAQ (reference sequence).

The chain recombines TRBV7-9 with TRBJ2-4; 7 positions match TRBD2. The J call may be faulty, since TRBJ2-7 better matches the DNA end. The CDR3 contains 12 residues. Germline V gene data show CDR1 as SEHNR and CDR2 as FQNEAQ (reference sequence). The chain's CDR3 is CASRLAEYEQYF. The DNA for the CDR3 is TGTGCCAGCAGGCTAGCGGAATACGAGCAGTACTTC.

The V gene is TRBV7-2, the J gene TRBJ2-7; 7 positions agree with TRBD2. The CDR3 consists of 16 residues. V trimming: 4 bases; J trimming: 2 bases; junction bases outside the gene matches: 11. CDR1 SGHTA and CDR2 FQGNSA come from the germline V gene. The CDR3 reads CASSWGGGGVTYEQYF. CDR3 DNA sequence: TGTGCCAGCAGCTGGGGAGGCGGGGGAGTTACCTACGAGCAGTACTTC.

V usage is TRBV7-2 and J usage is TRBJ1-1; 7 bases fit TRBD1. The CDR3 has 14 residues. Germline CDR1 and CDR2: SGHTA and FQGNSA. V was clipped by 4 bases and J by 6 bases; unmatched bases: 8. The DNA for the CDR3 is TGTGCCAGCAGCTGGGGACAGACGACCTCTGAAGCTTTCTTT. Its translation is CASSWGQTTSEAFF.

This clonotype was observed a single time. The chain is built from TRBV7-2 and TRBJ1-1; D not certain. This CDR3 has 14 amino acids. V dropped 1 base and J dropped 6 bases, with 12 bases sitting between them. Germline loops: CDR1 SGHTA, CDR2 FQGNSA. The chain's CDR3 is CASSLVGIGSEAFF. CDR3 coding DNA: TGTGCCAGCAGCTTAGTAGGTATAGGGTCTGAAGCTTTCTTT.

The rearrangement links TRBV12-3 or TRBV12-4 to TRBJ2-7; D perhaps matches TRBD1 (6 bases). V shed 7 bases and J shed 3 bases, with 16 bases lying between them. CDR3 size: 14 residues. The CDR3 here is CASTLTGVVYEQYF. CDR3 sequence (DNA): TGTGCCAGCACCTTGACAGGAGTGGTCTACGAGCAGTACTTC.

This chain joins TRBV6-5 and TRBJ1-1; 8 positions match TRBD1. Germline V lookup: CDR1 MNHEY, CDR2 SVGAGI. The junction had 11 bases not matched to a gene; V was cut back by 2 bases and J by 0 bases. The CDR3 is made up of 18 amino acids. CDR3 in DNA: TGTGCCAGCAGTTACCGAAGGTGGACAGGGCTTATGAACACTGAAGCTTTCTTT. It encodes CASSYRRWTGLMNTEAFF.

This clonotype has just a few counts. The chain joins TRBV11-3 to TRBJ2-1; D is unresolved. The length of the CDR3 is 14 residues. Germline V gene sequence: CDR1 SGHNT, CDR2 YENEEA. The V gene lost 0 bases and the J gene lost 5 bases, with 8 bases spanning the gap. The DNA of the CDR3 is TGTGCCAGCAGCTTAGATAACGGCCACAATGAGCAGTTCTTC. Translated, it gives CASSLDNGHNEQFF.

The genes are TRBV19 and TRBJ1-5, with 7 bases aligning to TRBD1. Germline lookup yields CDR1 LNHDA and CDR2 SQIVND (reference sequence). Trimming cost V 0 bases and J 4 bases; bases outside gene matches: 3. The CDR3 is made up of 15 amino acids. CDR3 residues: CASSIEPRGNQPQHF. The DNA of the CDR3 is TGTGCCAGTAGTATAGAACCCAGGGGGAATCAGCCCCAGCATTTT.

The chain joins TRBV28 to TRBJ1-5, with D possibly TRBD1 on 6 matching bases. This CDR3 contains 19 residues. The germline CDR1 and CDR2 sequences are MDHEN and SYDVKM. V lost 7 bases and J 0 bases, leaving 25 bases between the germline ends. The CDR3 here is CASIQSPGQVIDSNQPQHF. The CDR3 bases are TGTGCCAGCATTCAGTCCCCGGGACAAGTTATTGATAGCAATCAGCCCCAGCATTTT.

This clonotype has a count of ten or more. CDR3 protein: CASSQERDTYNEQFF. DNA for the CDR3: TGCGCCAGCAGCCAAGAGAGGGACACATACAATGAGCAGTTCTTC. The V and J genes are TRBV4-3 and TRBJ2-1, with D perhaps matching TRBD1 (6 bases). Germline V gene data show CDR1 as LGHNA and CDR2 as YSLEER. V was shortened by 0 bases and J by 4 bases, with 10 bases between the two germline ends. The CDR3 is 15 amino acids.

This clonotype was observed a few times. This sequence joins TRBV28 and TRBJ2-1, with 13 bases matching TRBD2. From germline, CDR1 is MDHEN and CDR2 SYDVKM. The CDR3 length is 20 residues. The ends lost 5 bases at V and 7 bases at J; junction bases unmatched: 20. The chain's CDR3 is CASSLPSTSGGAVRSNEQFF. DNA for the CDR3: TGTGCCAGCAGTCTCCCCTCAACTAGCGGGGGGGCAGTTCGGTCAAATGAGCAGTTCTTC.

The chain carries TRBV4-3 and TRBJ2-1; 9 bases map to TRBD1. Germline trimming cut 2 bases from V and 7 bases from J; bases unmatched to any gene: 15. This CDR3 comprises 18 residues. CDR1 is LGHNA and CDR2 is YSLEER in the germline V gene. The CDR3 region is CASSQPGTGSIVRNEQFF. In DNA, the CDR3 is TGCGCCAGCAGCCAACCCGGGACAGGGTCCATAGTACGGAATGAGCAGTTCTTC.

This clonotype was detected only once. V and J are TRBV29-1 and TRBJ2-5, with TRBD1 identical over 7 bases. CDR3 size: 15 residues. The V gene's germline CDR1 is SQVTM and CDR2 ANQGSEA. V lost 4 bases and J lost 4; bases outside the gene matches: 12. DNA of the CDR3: TGCAGCGTTGCCGGAATGCGAGGGGGCGTAGAGACCCAGTACTTC. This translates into CSVAGMRGGVETQYF.

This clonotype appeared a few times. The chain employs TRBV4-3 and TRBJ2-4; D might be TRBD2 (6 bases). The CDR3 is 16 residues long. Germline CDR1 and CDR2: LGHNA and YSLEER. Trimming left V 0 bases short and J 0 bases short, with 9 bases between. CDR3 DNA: TGCGCCAGCAGCCAAGATCGGGGGTTAGCCAAAAACATTCAGTACTTC. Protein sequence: CASSQDRGLAKNIQYF.

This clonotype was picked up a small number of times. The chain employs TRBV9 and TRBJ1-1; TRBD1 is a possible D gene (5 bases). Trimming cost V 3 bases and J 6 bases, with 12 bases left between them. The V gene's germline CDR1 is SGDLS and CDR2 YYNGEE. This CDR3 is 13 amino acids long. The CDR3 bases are TGTGCCAGCAGCGCCCAGGGCCACGCTGAAGCTTTCTTT. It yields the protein CASSAQGHAEAFF.

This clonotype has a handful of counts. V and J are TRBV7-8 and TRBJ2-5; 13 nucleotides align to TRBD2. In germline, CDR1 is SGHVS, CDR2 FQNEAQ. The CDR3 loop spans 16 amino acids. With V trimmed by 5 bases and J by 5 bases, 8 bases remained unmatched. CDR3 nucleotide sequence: TGTGCCAGCAGCCCACTACTAGCGGGGGGGCAGGAGACCCAGTACTTC. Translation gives CASSPLLAGGQETQYF.

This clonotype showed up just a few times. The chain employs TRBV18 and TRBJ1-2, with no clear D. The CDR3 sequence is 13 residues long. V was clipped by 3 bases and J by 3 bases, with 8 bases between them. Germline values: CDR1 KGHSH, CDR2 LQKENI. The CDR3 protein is CASSPEGHYGYTF. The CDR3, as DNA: TGTGCCAGCTCACCCGAGGGTCACTATGGCTACACCTTC.

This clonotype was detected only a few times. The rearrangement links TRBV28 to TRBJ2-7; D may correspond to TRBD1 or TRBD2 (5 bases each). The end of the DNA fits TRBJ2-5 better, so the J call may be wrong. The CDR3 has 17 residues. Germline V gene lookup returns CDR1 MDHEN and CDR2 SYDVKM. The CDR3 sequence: CASSPRRSRGRSETQYF. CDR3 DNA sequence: TGTGCCAGCAGCCCCCGGCGTAGTCGGGGACGCAGTGAGACCCAGTACTTC.

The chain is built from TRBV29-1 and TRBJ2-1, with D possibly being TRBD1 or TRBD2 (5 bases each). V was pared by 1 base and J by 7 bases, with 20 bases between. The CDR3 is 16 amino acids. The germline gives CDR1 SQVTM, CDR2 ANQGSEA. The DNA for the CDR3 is TGCAGCGTTGAAGGGTTGATCGGGGCTCGTGTGAATGAGCAGTTCTTC. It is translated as CSVEGLIGARVNEQFF.